The subject of this entry is one T cell receptor beta chain. The antigen remains undetermined. The data originate from a study of regulatory T cells in long-lasting Graves disease. Broader study findings: Persistent disease showed a preference for TRBV28, TRBJ1-2 and TRBJ2-5. TCR diversity was lower in persistent than newly diagnosed Graves' disease.

V lost 3 bases, J lost 0 bases, and 9 bases lay in between. CDR3 length equals 15 residues. CDR1 and CDR2 from the germline V gene are MDHEN and SYDVKM. The TCR beta library used iRepertoire HTBI primers with Arm-PCR amplification of CDR3. From the multiplex PCR reads, TCRdb called clonotypes with MiXCR, one entry per CDR3 protein. This table holds roughly 450,000 distinct CDR3 sequences, around a quarter found once. The sample's time point: persistent/refractory GD, antithyroid drugs over 5 years with positive TRAb. TCR sequences were obtained from RNA taken from PBMCs. The chain recombines TRBV28 with TRBJ1-3, with D maybe TRBD1 (6 bases). The TCR originated in a female donor with Graves disease. The source material was peripheral blood mononuclear cells (PBMCs), sampled when the disease was refractory, from a patient treated with antithyroid drugs. The CDR3 is CASSFRGISGNTIYF. DNA for the CDR3: TGTGCCAGCAGTTTCAGGGGTATCTCTGGAAACACCATATATTTT.